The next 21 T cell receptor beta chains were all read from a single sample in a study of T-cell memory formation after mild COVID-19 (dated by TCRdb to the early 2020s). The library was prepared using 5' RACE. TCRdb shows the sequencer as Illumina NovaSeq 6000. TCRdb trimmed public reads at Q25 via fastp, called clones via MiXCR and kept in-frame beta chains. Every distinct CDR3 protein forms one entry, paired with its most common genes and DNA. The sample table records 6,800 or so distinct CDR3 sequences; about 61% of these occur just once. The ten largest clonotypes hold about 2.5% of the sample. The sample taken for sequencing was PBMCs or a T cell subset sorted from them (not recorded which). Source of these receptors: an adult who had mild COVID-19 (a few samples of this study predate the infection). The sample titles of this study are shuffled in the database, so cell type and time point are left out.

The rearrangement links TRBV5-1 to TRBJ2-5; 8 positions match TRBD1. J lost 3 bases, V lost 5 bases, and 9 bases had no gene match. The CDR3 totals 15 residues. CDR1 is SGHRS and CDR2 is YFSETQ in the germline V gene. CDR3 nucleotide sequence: TGCGCCAGCAGGACGCGCATGACAGGGGAAGAGACCCAGTACTTC. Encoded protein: CASRTRMTGEETQYF.

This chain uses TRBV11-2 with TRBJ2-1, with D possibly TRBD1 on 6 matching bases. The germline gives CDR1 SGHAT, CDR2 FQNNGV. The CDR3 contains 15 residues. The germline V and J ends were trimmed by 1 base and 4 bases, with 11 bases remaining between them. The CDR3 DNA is TGTGCCAGCAGCTTAGTTGGGGGCGGATACAATGAGCAGTTCTTC. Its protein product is CASSLVGGGYNEQFF.

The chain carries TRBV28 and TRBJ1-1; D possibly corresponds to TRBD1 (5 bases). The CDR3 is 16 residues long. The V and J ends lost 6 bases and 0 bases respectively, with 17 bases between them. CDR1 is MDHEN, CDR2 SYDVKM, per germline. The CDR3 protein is CASSSGGSGLNTEAFF. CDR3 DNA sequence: TGTGCCAGCAGCTCCGGGGGTTCAGGGCTGAACACTGAAGCTTTCTTT. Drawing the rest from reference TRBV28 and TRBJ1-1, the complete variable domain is DVKVTQSSRYLVKRTGEKVFLECVQDMDHENMFWYRQDPGLGLRLIYFSYDVKMKEKGDIPEGYSVSREKKERFSLILESASTNQTSMYLCASSSGGSGLNTEAFFGQGTRLTVV.

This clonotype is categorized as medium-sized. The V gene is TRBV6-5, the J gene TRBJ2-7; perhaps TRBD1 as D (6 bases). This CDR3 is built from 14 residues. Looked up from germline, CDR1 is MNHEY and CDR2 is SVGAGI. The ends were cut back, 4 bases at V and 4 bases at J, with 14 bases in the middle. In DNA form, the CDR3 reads TGTGCCAGCAGTTTAGGACAGTGGGGTTACGAGCAGTACGTC. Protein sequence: CASSLGQWGYEQYV.

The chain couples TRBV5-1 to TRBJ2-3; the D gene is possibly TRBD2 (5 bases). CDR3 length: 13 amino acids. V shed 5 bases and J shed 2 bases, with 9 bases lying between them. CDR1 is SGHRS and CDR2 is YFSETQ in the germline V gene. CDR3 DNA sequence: TGCGCCAGCAGAGAGGGATACACAGATACGCAGTATTTT. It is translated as CASREGYTDTQYF.

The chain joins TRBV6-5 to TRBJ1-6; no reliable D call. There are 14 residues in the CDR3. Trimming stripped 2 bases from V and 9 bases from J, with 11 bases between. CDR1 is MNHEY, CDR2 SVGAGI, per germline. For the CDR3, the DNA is TGTGCCAGCAGTTACAGGGATATTGGTTCACCCCTCCACTTT. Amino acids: CASSYRDIGSPLHF.

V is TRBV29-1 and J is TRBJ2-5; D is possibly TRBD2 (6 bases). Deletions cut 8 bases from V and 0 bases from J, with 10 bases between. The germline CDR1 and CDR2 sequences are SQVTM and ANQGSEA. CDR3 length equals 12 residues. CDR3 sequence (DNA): TGCAGCTTCGTAGCGGACCAAGAGACCCAGTACTTC. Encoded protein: CSFVADQETQYF.

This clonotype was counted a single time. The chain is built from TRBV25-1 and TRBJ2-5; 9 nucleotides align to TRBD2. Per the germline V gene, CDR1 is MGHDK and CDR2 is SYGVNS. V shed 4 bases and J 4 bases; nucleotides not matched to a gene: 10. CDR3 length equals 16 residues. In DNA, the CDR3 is TGTGCCAGCAGTGCGCCGGGACTAGCTTTTTCAGAGACCCAGTACTTC. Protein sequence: CASSAPGLAFSETQYF. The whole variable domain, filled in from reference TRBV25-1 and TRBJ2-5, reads EADIYQTPRYLVIGTGKKITLECSQTMGHDKMYWYQQDPGMELHLIHYSYGVNSTEKGDLSSESTVSRIRTEHFPLTLESARPSHTSQYLCASSAPGLAFSETQYFGPGTRLLVL.

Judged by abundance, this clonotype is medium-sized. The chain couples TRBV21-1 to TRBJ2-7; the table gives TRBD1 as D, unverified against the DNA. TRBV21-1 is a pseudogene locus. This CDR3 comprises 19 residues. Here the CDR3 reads CASSKAVRGSPRSSYEQYV. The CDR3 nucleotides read TGTGCCAGCAGCAAAGCGGTCAGGGGGTCCCCCAGGAGCTCCTACGAGCAGTACGTC.

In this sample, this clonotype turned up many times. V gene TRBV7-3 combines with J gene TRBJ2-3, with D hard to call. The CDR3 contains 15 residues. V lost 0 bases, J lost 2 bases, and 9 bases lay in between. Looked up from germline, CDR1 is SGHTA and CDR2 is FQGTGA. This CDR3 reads CASSLTGSHTDTQYF. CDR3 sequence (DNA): TGTGCCAGCAGCTTAACGGGTAGCCACACAGATACGCAGTATTTT.

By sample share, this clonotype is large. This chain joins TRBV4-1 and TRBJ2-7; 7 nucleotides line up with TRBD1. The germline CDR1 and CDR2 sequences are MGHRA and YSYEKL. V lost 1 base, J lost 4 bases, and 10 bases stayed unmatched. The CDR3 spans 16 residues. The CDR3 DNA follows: TGCGCCAGCAGCCAAGGTCCCGGGGACAGAGCTTACGAGCAGTACTTC. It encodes CASSQGPGDRAYEQYF.

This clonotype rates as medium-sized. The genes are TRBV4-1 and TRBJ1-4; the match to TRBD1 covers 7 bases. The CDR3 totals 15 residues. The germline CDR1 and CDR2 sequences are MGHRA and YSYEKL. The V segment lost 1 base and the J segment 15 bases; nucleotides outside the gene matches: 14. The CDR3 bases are TGCGCCAGCAGCCAAGTTCAAGACGAGGGGGGACAGTTGTTTTTT. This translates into CASSQVQDEGGQLFF.

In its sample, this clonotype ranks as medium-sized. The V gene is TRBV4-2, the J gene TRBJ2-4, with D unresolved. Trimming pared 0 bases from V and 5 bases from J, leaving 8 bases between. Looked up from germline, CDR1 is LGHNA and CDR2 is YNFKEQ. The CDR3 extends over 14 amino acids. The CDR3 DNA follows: TGTGCCAGCAGCCAAGACGGGCTCGAAAACATTCAGTACTTC. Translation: CASSQDGLENIQYF.

Here the CDR3 DNA reads TGCGCCAGCAGGGGACAGGGAGCCTACGAGCAGTACTTC. Protein sequence: CASRGQGAYEQYF. The genes are TRBV5-1 and TRBJ2-7; TRBD1 agrees at 9 bases. The germline CDR1 and CDR2 sequences are SGHRS and YFSETQ. V lost 5 bases to trimming and J lost 2 bases; unmatched junction nucleotides: 2. This CDR3 region has 13 residues.

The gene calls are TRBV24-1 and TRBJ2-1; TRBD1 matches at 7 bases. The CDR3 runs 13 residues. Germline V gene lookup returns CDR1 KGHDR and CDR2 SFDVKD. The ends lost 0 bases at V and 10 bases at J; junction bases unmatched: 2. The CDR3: CATSDLSRGEQFF. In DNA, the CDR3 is TGTGCCACCAGTGATTTGTCCAGGGGGGAGCAGTTCTTC.

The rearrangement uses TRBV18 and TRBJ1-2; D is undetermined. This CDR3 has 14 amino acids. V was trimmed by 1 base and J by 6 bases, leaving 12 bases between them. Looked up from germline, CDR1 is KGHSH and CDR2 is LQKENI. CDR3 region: CASSPLDLANGYTF. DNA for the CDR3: TGTGCCAGCTCACCACTGGACCTAGCCAATGGCTACACCTTC.

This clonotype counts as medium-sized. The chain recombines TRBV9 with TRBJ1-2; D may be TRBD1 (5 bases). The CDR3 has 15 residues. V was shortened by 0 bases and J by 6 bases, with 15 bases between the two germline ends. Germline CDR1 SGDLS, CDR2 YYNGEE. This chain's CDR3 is CASSVGGETIHGYTF. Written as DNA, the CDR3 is TGTGCCAGCAGCGTAGGAGGGGAGACTATCCATGGCTACACCTTC.

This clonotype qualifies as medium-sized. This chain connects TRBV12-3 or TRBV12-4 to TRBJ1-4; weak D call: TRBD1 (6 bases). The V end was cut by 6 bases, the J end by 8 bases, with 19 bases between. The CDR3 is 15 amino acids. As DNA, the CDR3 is TGTGCCAGCAGCCGAGACGGAGGGGGTGGCGAAAAACTGTTTTTT. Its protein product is CASSRDGGGGEKLFF.

The CDR3 loop is CASSQDPGQGNSPLHF. The CDR3 DNA is TGCGCCAGCAGCCAAGATCCGGGACAGGGAAATTCACCCCTCCACTTT. The chain carries TRBV5-1 and TRBJ1-6, with 9 bases that match TRBD1. This CDR3 has 16 amino acids. The V and J ends lost 4 bases and 7 bases, in that order; junction bases with no gene match: 9. Germline-derived CDR1 and CDR2 are SGHRS and YFSETQ.

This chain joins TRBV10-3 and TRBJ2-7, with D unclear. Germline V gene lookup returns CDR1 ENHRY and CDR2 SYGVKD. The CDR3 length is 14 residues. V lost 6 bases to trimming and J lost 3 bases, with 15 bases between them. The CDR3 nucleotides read TGTGCCATCAGATCTGGAGTTGCCGGCTACGAGCAGTACGTC. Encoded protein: CAIRSGVAGYEQYV.

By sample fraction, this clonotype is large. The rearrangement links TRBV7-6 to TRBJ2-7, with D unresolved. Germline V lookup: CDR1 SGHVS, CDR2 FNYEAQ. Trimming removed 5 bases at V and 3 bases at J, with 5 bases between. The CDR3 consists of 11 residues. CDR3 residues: CASSPGYEQYF. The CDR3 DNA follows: TGTGCCAGCAGCCCCGGCTACGAGCAGTACTTC.